This TCR beta chain was captured by sequencing in a study of T cells in Graves' hyperthyroidism and ophthalmopathy. General study results and limits: Clonotypes that were expanded in thyroid above 0.001 mostly appeared in blood too. Ophthalmopathy, which appeared later, was predicted by the model a median around 6.9 months before onset.

On this clonotype itself: What it binds is unknown. Being one base from a much bigger clone, this may be a read error. Since the CDR3 does not end with the conserved phenylalanine or tryptophan, this likely comes from a read error.

The investigators amplified TCR beta CDR3 regions from RNA transcripts. Initially, a first-round RT-PCR of the TCR CDR3 employed the HTBI primer set. TCRdb re-called the multiplex PCR reads with MiXCR, one entry per CDR3 protein. The table shows approximately 480,000 distinct CDR3 sequences, with roughly 20% occurring only once. Patients were aged 18 to 65, had disease duration under 2 months, and had newly diagnosed hyperthyroidism. Sequencing was carried out using blood. The source is a young man with Graves' hyperthyroidism.

The CDR3 reads CSARTPNQPQHL. CDR3 DNA: TGCAGTGCTAGGACCCCAAATCAGCCCCAGCATTTG. The chain joins TRBV20-1 to TRBJ1-5; D call uncertain. Per the germline V gene, CDR1 is DFQATT and CDR2 is SNEGSKA (reference sequence). The CDR3 consists of 12 residues. Trimming cost V 3 bases and J 4 bases, with 7 bases left between them.